Listed below are T cell receptor beta chains from one sample, sequenced in a study of spatial heterogeneity in lung cancer. Each CDR3 protein gets one entry after TCRdb re-called the 5' RACE reads with MiXCR. Of approximately 2,700 distinct CDR3 sequences in the sample, less than 65% were seen once. Here the sequenced sample was lung tumor tissue, taken at surgery. The receptor set was obtained from a male donor with early-stage non-small cell lung cancer. Both conserved end residues are part of each CDR3. D genes are given only for firm matches. Where a row states a size, it is once, few, many or the class of an expanded clone; other rows omit it.

cdr3_nt,cdr3_aa,d_call,v_call,clone_size,j_call
TGTGCCAGCAGCCAAGTGGTTCTAGCAACCCACGAGCAGTACTTC,CASSQVVLATHEQYF,-,TRBV4-2,once,TRBJ2-7
TGCGCCAGCAGCTCTTTCCAGGGAGGTTGGAGTGAGCAGTTCTTC,CASSSFQGGWSEQFF,-,TRBV5-1,medium-sized,TRBJ2-1
TGTGCCAGCAGCCGCAGCGGGCCCAGCACAGATACGCAGTATTTT,CASSRSGPSTDTQYF,-,TRBV7-2,-,TRBJ2-3
TGCGCCAGCAGCCAACTTCCGGGACTAGCGGGGACAGATACGCAGTATTTT,CASSQLPGLAGTDTQYF,TRBD2,TRBV4-3,-,TRBJ2-3
TGTGCCAGCAGTTCCCCTAACCCGGGACAGGGGGAAGACATTCAGTACTTC,CASSSPNPGQGEDIQYF,TRBD1,TRBV28,medium-sized,TRBJ2-4
TGTGCCACCAGCAGAGACCAAGAGGTTCAAGAGACCCAGTACTTC,CATSRDQEVQETQYF,-,TRBV15,medium-sized,TRBJ2-5
TGTGCCAGCAGCCAAGATACCCTCACGCCTTACTTC,CASSQDTLTPYF,-,TRBV3-1,once,TRBJ2-4
TGCGCCAGCAGCTTGGAGGGCACAGATACGCAGTATTTT,CASSLEGTDTQYF,-,TRBV5-1,-,TRBJ2-3
TGCGCCAGCAGCTTGGAGGACACTGAAGCTTTCTTT,CASSLEDTEAFF,-,TRBV5-1,few,TRBJ1-1
TGCAGCGTTGTGGGACAGCTAGAAAGTGAGCAGTTCTTC,CSVVGQLESEQFF,TRBD1,TRBV29-1,-,TRBJ2-1
TGCAGTGCTAGAGGTACTAGCGCTGGAACAGATACGCAGTATTTT,CSARGTSAGTDTQYF,TRBD2,TRBV20-1,medium-sized,TRBJ2-3
TGTGCCAGCAGTTTGAACTCCTATGGCTACACCTTC,CASSLNSYGYTF,-,TRBV28,medium-sized,TRBJ1-2
TGTGCCAGTAGTCCGGCGGAGTCGAGCAATCAGCCCCAGCATTTT,CASSPAESSNQPQHF,-,TRBV19,-,TRBJ1-5
TGTGCCATCAGTGGTGGGGCGAGGAACACTGAAGCTTTCTTT,CAISGGARNTEAFF,-,TRBV10-3,-,TRBJ1-1
TGCAGTGCTAGAGGGACGGAGAGAGAGACCCAGTACTTC,CSARGTERETQYF,-,TRBV20-1,-,TRBJ2-5
TGTGCCAGCAGCCTGCCCCACCCGCAGTGCGGGGGGGAATTAGAGACCCAGTACTTC,CASSLPHPQCGGELETQYF,-,TRBV3-2,-,TRBJ2-5
TGTGCCAGCAGTTTAGAAGCAGGGGTGAGCAAAAACATTCAGTACTTC,CASSLEAGVSKNIQYF,-,TRBV28,few,TRBJ2-4
TGTGCCAGCAGCTTAGCCGACAGGGGCTCCCTCTCCTACGAGCAGTACTTC,CASSLADRGSLSYEQYF,TRBD1,TRBV11-2,medium-sized,TRBJ2-7
TGCGCCAGCAGCCAAGTGGGCGGAAACGAGCAGTACTTC,CASSQVGGNEQYF,-,TRBV4-1,-,TRBJ2-7
TGTGCCAGCAGCTTATCGCTAGCGGGGTACACAGATACGCAGTATTTT,CASSLSLAGYTDTQYF,TRBD2,TRBV5-6,-,TRBJ2-3
TGTGCCAGCAGCCAGCGGACGTTCGGGGACAGGGTCTACGAGCAGTACTTC,CASSQRTFGDRVYEQYF,TRBD1,TRBV3-1,few,TRBJ2-7
TGTGCCAGCAGTTTGACGGAGCCCACAGATACGCAGTATTTT,CASSLTEPTDTQYF,-,TRBV6-2/TRBV6-3,few,TRBJ2-3
TGTGCCAGCAGCCAATCCCACCCTGCGGTAGCGGCAGATACGCAGTATTTT,CASSQSHPAVAADTQYF,-,TRBV4-2,-,TRBJ2-3
TGTGCCAGCAGTTACTCGATGTTCAGGACCGACCTTGGGGAGGCCCAGTACTTC,CASSYSMFRTDLGEAQYF,-,TRBV6-5,-,TRBJ2-5
TGCGCCAGCTCCACCGACCCGAGCTCCTACAATGAGCAGTTCTTC,CASSTDPSSYNEQFF,-,TRBV5-1,-,TRBJ2-1
TGCAGCGTTGATGGGACTAGCCGAGAGACCCAGTACTTC,CSVDGTSRETQYF,TRBD2,TRBV29-1,once,TRBJ2-5
TGCAGTGCTAGCGCCCAGGGGGCGAACACCGGGGAGCTGTTTTTT,CSASAQGANTGELFF,TRBD1,TRBV20-1,few,TRBJ2-2
TGTGCCAGCACTAACACAGATACGCAGTATTTT,CASTNTDTQYF,-,TRBV27,large,TRBJ2-3
TGTGCCAGCAGCTTAGGTGTCCAGGGGGGATACGAGCAGTACTTC,CASSLGVQGGYEQYF,-,TRBV7-8,large,TRBJ2-7
TGTGCCAGCAGCCAATCCGGGACCCTATCAAACAATGAGCAGTTCTTC,CASSQSGTLSNNEQFF,-,TRBV3-1,-,TRBJ2-1
TGCAGTGCCTCGCTTAGCGGGAGGGTTAACACAGATACGCAGTATTTT,CSASLSGRVNTDTQYF,TRBD2,TRBV20-1,-,TRBJ2-3
TGCAGTGCTAGAGATTTTGACGTCACCGGGGAGCTGTTTTTT,CSARDFDVTGELFF,-,TRBV20-1,medium-sized,TRBJ2-2
TGTGCCAGCAGTCCCACCGGCGGGACAGGGTTAGCCGGCGAGCAGTACTTC,CASSPTGGTGLAGEQYF,TRBD1,TRBV28,-,TRBJ2-7
TGCAGTGGGGGGGACTCCTATAATTCACCCCTCCACTTT,CSGGDSYNSPLHF,-,TRBV20-1,-,TRBJ1-6
TGCGCCAGCAGCTGGTCTAGCGGGAGCGCCTACGAGCAGTACTTC,CASSWSSGSAYEQYF,TRBD2,TRBV5-1,-,TRBJ2-7
TGTGCCAGCAGCTTAGTCGTCGGGAGTGACGAGCAGTACTTC,CASSLVVGSDEQYF,-,TRBV7-8,few,TRBJ2-7
TGTGCCAGCAGTCCCGACAGGTCCTATGGCTACACCTTC,CASSPDRSYGYTF,-,TRBV14,few,TRBJ1-2
TGTGCCAGCAGTACCCTTAGCGGTCGGGAGACCCAGTACTTC,CASSTLSGRETQYF,-,TRBV6-5,few,TRBJ2-5
TGTGCCAGCACCTTCAGCCCAGCGGGAGGCAGGGAGCAGTTCTTC,CASTFSPAGGREQFF,TRBD2,TRBV12-3/TRBV12-4,-,TRBJ2-1
TGTGCCAGCAGTTCTAGGCGGCAAGAGACCCAGTACTTC,CASSSRRQETQYF,-,TRBV6-6,-,TRBJ2-5
TGTGCCAGCAGTTTGGGGCAGAGCCTGGAGCAGTACTTC,CASSLGQSLEQYF,-,TRBV12-3/TRBV12-4,-,TRBJ2-7
TGTGCCAGTAGTATTGGTGGGGGGGAATACAATGAGCAGTTCTTC,CASSIGGGEYNEQFF,TRBD2,TRBV19,-,TRBJ2-1
TGCGCCAGCAGCTTGGAGGGGGCCCTCACAGATACGCAGTATTTT,CASSLEGALTDTQYF,TRBD1,TRBV5-1,-,TRBJ2-3
TGTGCCAGCAGCTTAGCCCAGGTACAGGGTTCCTACGAGCAGTACTTC,CASSLAQVQGSYEQYF,-,TRBV7-9,medium-sized,TRBJ2-7
TGTGCCACCAGTGATAACGCCCAAGGCCCCTACGAGCAGTACTTC,CATSDNAQGPYEQYF,-,TRBV24-1,few,TRBJ2-7
TGTGCCATCGGAACTAGCACAGATACGCAGTATTTT,CAIGTSTDTQYF,-,TRBV10-3,-,TRBJ2-3
TGCAGCGTTGAGGTGACTAGAGATACGCAGTATTTT,CSVEVTRDTQYF,-,TRBV29-1,few,TRBJ2-3
TGCAGCGCCGTAATGTACACAGATACGCAGTATTTT,CSAVMYTDTQYF,-,TRBV29-1,-,TRBJ2-3
TGTGCCAGCAGTCAAGGACTAGCGGACCACCCCACCTACGAGCAGTACTTC,CASSQGLADHPTYEQYF,TRBD2,TRBV12-3/TRBV12-4,medium-sized,TRBJ2-7
TGTGCCAGCAGTCGGACCGGGGCCACCTACGAGCAGTACTTC,CASSRTGATYEQYF,-,TRBV7-2,medium-sized,TRBJ2-7
TGTGCCAGCAGCGGTCGGAGACATGAAGCTTTCTTT,CASSGRRHEAFF,-,TRBV7-9,medium-sized,TRBJ1-1
TGTGCCAGCAGCTTAGCGGGAGGGCAAGAGACCCAGTACTTC,CASSLAGGQETQYF,TRBD2,TRBV7-9,-,TRBJ2-5
TGCGCCAGCAGCCAAACCGGGACAGGATTGTATGGCTACACCTTC,CASSQTGTGLYGYTF,TRBD1,TRBV4-3,few,TRBJ1-2
TGTGCCAGCAGCGCAGACAGCGGATTAAATCAGCCCCAGCATTTT,CASSADSGLNQPQHF,-,TRBV7-9,medium-sized,TRBJ1-5